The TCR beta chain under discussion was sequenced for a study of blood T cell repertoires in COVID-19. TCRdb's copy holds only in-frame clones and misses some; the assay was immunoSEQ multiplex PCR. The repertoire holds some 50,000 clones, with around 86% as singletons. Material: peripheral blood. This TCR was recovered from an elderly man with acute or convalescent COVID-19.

In nucleotides, the CDR3 is TGTGCCACCGGGGGAGTTTCCTACGAGCAGTACTTC. This translates into CATGGVSYEQYF. The chain uses TRBV7-9 and TRBJ2-7; D is possibly TRBD2 (6 bases). Trimming took off 10 bases at V and 1 base at J, with 11 bases between the two ends. There are 12 residues in the CDR3. The V gene's germline CDR1 is SEHNR and CDR2 FQNEAQ (reference sequence).